This T cell receptor (beta chain) was profiled in a study of blood T cell repertoires in COVID-19. Turning to the study itself: COVID-19 samples from acute and convalescent phases originated in the United States, Italy and Spain. Sources were T cells, B-cell-depleted T cells, or PBMCs; the material itself was cDNA or gDNA.

This CDR3 region has 13 residues. Germline values: CDR1 SGHAT, CDR2 FQNNGV. Trimming took 4 bases from V and 11 from J, leaving 17 bases between them. Assay: immunoSEQ multiplex PCR; the TCRdb copy retains only in-frame clones and omits some. The sample lists 200,000 to 300,000 clones; 75% to 90% were seen once. This TCR was recovered from a man younger than 40 with active or convalescent COVID-19. The rearrangement uses TRBV11-2 and TRBJ1-2, with TRBD1 as a possible D gene (5 bases). The sequenced sample was peripheral blood. CDR3 sequence: CASSSTALLGYTF. For the CDR3, the DNA is TGTGCCAGCAGCTCGACAGCGCTATTGGGGTACACCTTC. The full variable domain, in which reference TRBV11-2 and TRBJ1-2 provide the parts outside the CDR3, is EAGVAQSPRYKIIEKRQSVAFWCNPISGHATLYWYQQILGQGPKLLIQFQNNGVVDDSQLPKDRFSAERLKGVDSTLKIQPAKLEDSAVYLCASSSTALLGYTFGSGTRLTVV.